The 12 T cell receptor beta chains reported below all come from one sample, sequenced in a study of molecular identifiers for immune sequencing clone quantification. TCRdb re-called the PCR reads with MiXCR, one entry per CDR3 protein. The data hold more than 550,000 distinct CDR3 sequences, with roughly 25% observed a single time. Sequenced input: naive CD8+ T cells from blood, with Jurkat cell RNA spiked in. The subset is: FACS-sorted CD8+CD4-CCR7+CD45RA+ naive T cells. These TCRs come from a human donor in good health. Some libraries in this study had Jurkat cell RNA spiked in.

This clonotype has a count of ten or more. This sequence joins TRBV2 and TRBJ2-7, with 7 bases aligning to TRBD2. The CDR3 length is 17 residues. Germline V gene data show CDR1 as SNHLY and CDR2 as FYNNEI. The trim removed 2 bases at V and 2 bases at J, leaving 12 bases unmatched. CDR3 in amino acids: CASSENSPAGITYEQYF. CDR3 sequence (DNA): TGTGCCAGCAGTGAAAACAGCCCAGCGGGGATAACCTACGAGCAGTACTTC.

This clonotype was counted at least ten times. The CDR3 sequence: CSVSANEYEQYF. CDR3 sequence (DNA): TGCAGCGTTTCGGCCAACGAATACGAGCAGTACTTC. V gene TRBV29-1 combines with J gene TRBJ2-7; D is unclear. CDR1 is SQVTM, CDR2 ANQGSEA, per germline. V lost 5 bases and J 4 bases, leaving 12 bases between the germline ends. The length of the CDR3 is 12 residues.

This clonotype has a count of ten or more. This chain links TRBV28 with TRBJ2-5; 11 nucleotides match TRBD1. The CDR3 has 15 residues. V shed 5 bases and J 6 bases; nucleotides not matched to a gene: 8. Germline values: CDR1 MDHEN, CDR2 SYDVKM. The DNA of the CDR3 is TGTGCCAGCAGTCCCTGGACAGGGGGCACAAAGACCCAGTACTTC. Protein sequence: CASSPWTGGTKTQYF.

The sample holds one count of this clonotype. This sequence joins TRBV28 and TRBJ2-4; either TRBD1 or TRBD2 may supply D (6 bases each). The germline V gene has CDR1 MDHEN and CDR2 SYDVKM. The ends were cut back, 6 bases at V and 0 bases at J, with 18 bases in the middle. This CDR3 contains 17 residues. CDR3 nucleotides: TGTGCCAGCAGCCTCTACGGGGGCAGAACAGCCAAAAACATTCAGTACTTC. Translated: CASSLYGGRTAKNIQYF. Using reference TRBV28 and TRBJ2-4 for the parts outside the CDR3, the full variable domain is DVKVTQSSRYLVKRTGEKVFLECVQDMDHENMFWYRQDPGLGLRLIYFSYDVKMKEKGDIPEGYSVSREKKERFSLILESASTNQTSMYLCASSLYGGRTAKNIQYFGAGTRLSVL.

This clonotype was seen ten or more times. The chain employs TRBV11-1 and TRBJ2-7; 12 bases are a match to TRBD2. J was trimmed by 3 bases and V by 1 base; bases with no gene match: 4. CDR3 length: 16 residues. Germline V CDR1 and CDR2: SGHAT, FQDESV (reference sequence). In nucleotides, the CDR3 is TGTGCCAGCAGCTTAGGACTAGCGGGAGTATACTACGAGCAGTACTTC. Residues: CASSLGLAGVYYEQYF.

This clonotype was recorded at least ten times. V is TRBV6-2 or TRBV6-3 and J is TRBJ2-7; 11 bases map to TRBD2. V shed 6 bases and J 5 bases; nucleotides not matched to a gene: 6. The CDR3 contains 14 residues. The germline gives CDR1 MNHEY, CDR2 SVGEGT. The chain's CDR3 is CASSLSGRAHEQYF. The CDR3 nucleotides read TGTGCCAGCAGCCTTAGCGGGAGGGCCCACGAGCAGTACTTC.

This clonotype was detected many times. V is TRBV29-1 and J is TRBJ2-7; D gene uncertain. The V end lost 0 bases, the J end lost 0 bases, and 9 bases lay between the germline ends. Germline V gives CDR1 SQVTM, CDR2 ANQGSEA. The CDR3 loop spans 14 amino acids. The CDR3: CSVEESASSYEQYF. CDR3 bases: TGCAGCGTTGAAGAGTCAGCTAGCTCCTACGAGCAGTACTTC.

Points on this clonotype: At one of its ends the junction is not consistent with the germline gene, which may arise from a read error. The rearrangement uses TRBV7-9 and TRBJ2-7; D remains ambiguous. The CDR3 contains 14 residues. Germline V lookup: CDR1 SEHNR, CDR2 FQNEAQ (reference sequence). The CDR3 DNA follows: TGTGCCAGCAGCCCGACCGGAGTCTCCCACGAGCAGTACTTC. This sequence encodes CASSPTGVSHEQYF.

At least ten counts were recorded for this clonotype. J is TRBJ2-7 and V is TRBV20-1; TRBD1 matches 7 bases. The CDR3 is 12 residues long. V lost 2 bases, J lost 6 bases, and 4 bases stayed unmatched. Germline V gene sequence: CDR1 DFQATT, CDR2 SNEGSKA (reference sequence). Here the CDR3 DNA reads TGCAGTGCTAGACCTACAGGGGTCGAGCAGTACTTC. Translating gives CSARPTGVEQYF.

Concerning this clonotype itself: The germline gene is not matched at one end of the junction; a read error may be the cause. The rearrangement uses TRBV12-3 or TRBV12-4 and TRBJ2-1; 9 bases are a match to TRBD2. The CDR3 has 17 residues. The chain's CDR3 is CASSHGFSSGAYNERFF. CDR3 DNA: TGTGCCAGCAGCCATGGGTTTTCTAGCGGGGCTTACAATGAGCGGTTCTTC.

This clonotype was seen at least ten times. The V and J genes are TRBV7-6 and TRBJ1-1, with TRBD1 as a possible D gene (5 bases). The CDR3 consists of 15 residues. Looked up from germline, CDR1 is SGHVS and CDR2 is FNYEAQ. V shed 1 base and J shed 0 bases, with 9 bases lying between them. The CDR3 is CASSLGRDLNTEAFF. In DNA, the CDR3 is TGTGCCAGCAGCTTAGGAAGGGACCTGAACACTGAAGCTTTCTTT. Looking up the rest from reference TRBV7-6 and TRBJ1-1 gives the full variable domain: GAGVSQSPRYKVTKRGQDVALRCDPISGHVSLYWYRQALGQGPEFLTYFNYEAQQDKSGLPNDRFSAERPEGSISTLTIQRTEQRDSAMYRCASSLGRDLNTEAFFGQGTRLTVV.

This clonotype was recorded once. The chain links TRBV6-2 or TRBV6-3 to TRBJ2-7; D gene uncertain. Deletions cut 4 bases from V and 0 bases from J, with 16 bases between. CDR1 and CDR2 (germline): MNHEY, SVGEGT. CDR3 length: 16 amino acids. DNA of the CDR3: TGTGCCAGCAGTTTAACTGGGCTAGTCCCCTCCTACGAGCAGTACTTC. Its translation: CASSLTGLVPSYEQYF.